A single sample is the source of the 8 T cell receptor beta chains below, sequenced in a study of T cells after yellow fever vaccination. One entry per CDR3 protein results from TCRdb running MiXCR on the 5' RACE reads. The data hold roughly 170,000 distinct CDR3 sequences, with 9.3% observed a single time. This specimen was CD8+ T cells sorted from PBMCs, taken 45 days after the yellow fever booster vaccination. These receptors all stem from a man aged 18 to 35 who received the YFV17D yellow fever vaccine.

On this clonotype itself: A much larger clone sits a single nucleotide away, making a read error possible. This likely comes from a read error, as the CDR3 has no conserved phenylalanine or tryptophan at its end. The chain employs TRBV4-1 and TRBJ1-3; D uncertain. Trimming shortened V by 1 base and J by 0 bases, and 7 bases separated the two germline ends. The CDR3 extends over 15 amino acids. The germline V gene encodes CDR1 MGHRA and CDR2 YSYEKL. The CDR3 sequence: CASSQVRSSGNTIYS. CDR3 nucleotide sequence: TGCGCCAGCAGCCAAGTCCGGTCCTCTGGAAACACCATATATTCT.

This clonotype has at least ten counts. The chain employs TRBV4-1 and TRBJ1-1; possible D gene TRBD1, 6 bases. The CDR3 loop spans 14 amino acids. With 0 bases removed from V and 5 bases from J, the gap between germline ends came to 10 bases. Germline V lookup: CDR1 MGHRA, CDR2 YSYEKL. The CDR3 region is CASSQDRGGTEAFF. CDR3 sequence (DNA): TGCGCCAGCAGCCAAGACAGGGGAGGGACTGAAGCTTTCTTT.

The V and J genes are TRBV7-9 and TRBJ2-7; the match to TRBD1 covers 11 bases. Germline V gene data show CDR1 as SEHNR and CDR2 as FQNEAQ (reference sequence). The CDR3 runs 15 residues. The trim removed 5 bases at V and 3 bases at J, leaving 6 bases unmatched. The CDR3 reads CASSPGTGGDYEQYV. In DNA form, the CDR3 reads TGTGCCAGCAGCCCCGGGACAGGGGGAGACTACGAGCAGTACGTC.

J is TRBJ2-3 and V is TRBV4-1; TRBD2 aligns across 8 bases. The CDR3 runs to 15 residues. CDR1 is MGHRA and CDR2 is YSYEKL in the germline V gene. The ends lost 0 bases at V and 10 bases at J; junction bases unmatched: 9. CDR3 coding DNA: TGCGCCAGCAGCCAAGAACTAGCCTTCGGGGGGGCGCAGTATTTT. Its protein product is CASSQELAFGGAQYF.

The table lists this clonotype with a few counts. V is TRBV24-1 and J is TRBJ1-5; the D is unclear. Germline V gives CDR1 KGHDR, CDR2 SFDVKD. Trimming shortened V by 2 bases and J by 5 bases, and 18 bases separated the two germline ends. The CDR3 totals 17 residues. This CDR3 is CATSDSGRRAIDQPQHF. The CDR3 bases are TGTGCCACCAGTGATTCAGGACGGAGGGCTATCGATCAGCCCCAGCATTTT.

The rearrangement joins TRBV29-1 to TRBJ1-1; D ambiguous. The germline gives CDR1 SQVTM, CDR2 ANQGSEA. This CDR3 is 13 amino acids long. Trimming left V 8 bases short and J 1 base short, with 14 bases between. The CDR3 loop reads CSFRSLTNTEAFF. The CDR3 coding sequence is TGCAGCTTCCGTTCTCTGACGAACACTGAAGCTTTCTTT.

The chain couples TRBV7-6 to TRBJ2-2, with 10 bases fitting TRBD2. The V gene end was trimmed by 1 base and the J gene end by 6 bases; junction bases not matched to a gene: 2. Germline lookup yields CDR1 SGHVS and CDR2 FNYEAQ. The CDR3 runs to 15 residues. Here the CDR3 DNA reads TGTGCCAGCAGCTTAGGAACTAGCGGGGCCGGGGAGCTGTTTTTT. It yields the protein CASSLGTSGAGELFF.

This clonotype has just a few counts. This chain connects TRBV4-1 to TRBJ1-2; D not resolved. The V end lost 4 bases, the J end lost 5 bases, and 14 bases lay between the germline ends. Germline-derived CDR1 and CDR2 are MGHRA and YSYEKL. The CDR3 loop spans 14 amino acids. CDR3: CASSPQDVSYGYTF. CDR3 in DNA: TGCGCCAGCAGCCCTCAGGACGTATCTTATGGCTACACCTTC.